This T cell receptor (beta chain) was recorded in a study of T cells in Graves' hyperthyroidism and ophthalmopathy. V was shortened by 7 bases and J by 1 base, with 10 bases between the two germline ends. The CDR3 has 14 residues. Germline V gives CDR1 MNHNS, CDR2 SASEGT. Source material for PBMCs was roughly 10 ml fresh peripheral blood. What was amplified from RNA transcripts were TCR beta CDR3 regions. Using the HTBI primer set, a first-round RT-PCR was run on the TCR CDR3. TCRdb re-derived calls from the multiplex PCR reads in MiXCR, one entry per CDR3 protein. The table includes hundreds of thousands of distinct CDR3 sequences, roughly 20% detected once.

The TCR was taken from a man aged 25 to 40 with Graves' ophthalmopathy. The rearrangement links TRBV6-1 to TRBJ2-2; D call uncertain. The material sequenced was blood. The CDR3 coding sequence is TGTGCCAGCAACTTGGCGGTGAACACCGGGGAGCTGTTTTTT. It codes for CASNLAVNTGELFF.